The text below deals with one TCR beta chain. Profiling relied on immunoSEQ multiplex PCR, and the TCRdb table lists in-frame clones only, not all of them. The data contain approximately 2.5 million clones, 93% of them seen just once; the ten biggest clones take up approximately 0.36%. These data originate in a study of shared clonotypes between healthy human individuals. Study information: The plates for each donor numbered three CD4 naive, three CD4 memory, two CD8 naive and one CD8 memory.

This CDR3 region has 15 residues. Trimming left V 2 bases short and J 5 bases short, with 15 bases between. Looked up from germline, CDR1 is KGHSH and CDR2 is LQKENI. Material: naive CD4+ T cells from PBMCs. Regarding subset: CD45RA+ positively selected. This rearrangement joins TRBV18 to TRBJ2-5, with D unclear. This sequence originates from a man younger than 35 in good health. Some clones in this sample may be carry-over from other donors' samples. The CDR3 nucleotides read TGTGCCAGCTCACCAGGCACAGATCCATTGGAGACCCAGTACTTC. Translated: CASSPGTDPLETQYF.